The 31 T cell receptor beta chains below all came from one sample that was sequenced in a study of vaccination effects on CD4 cells after COVID-19. These TCRs are of unknown antigen specificity. The protocol was immunoSEQ multiplex PCR, while the TCRdb copy is restricted to in-frame clones and leaves out a portion. The sample holds around 69,000 clones, 70% to 85% seen once. Ahead of sequencing, the ViraFEST assay grew antigen-specific CD4+ T cells using viral peptide pools. Following a roughly 10-day culture, CD4+ T cells were purified. Each participant received a vaccine that was either BNT162b2 or mRNA-1273, given as two doses. The sample here was CD4+ T cells from PBMCs cultured with HCoV-229E spike peptides, taken after COVID-19 vaccination. The receptors here all came from a human donor who received a COVID-19 vaccine.

This clone occurred once. V is TRBV6-5 and J is TRBJ1-3, with 9 positions matching TRBD1. J lost 1 base, V lost 7 bases, and 2 bases had no gene match. This CDR3 region has 14 residues. Germline V CDR1 and CDR2: MNHEY, SVGAGI. As DNA, the CDR3 is TGTGCCAGCACCGACAGGGGGTCTGGAAACACCATATATTTT. Its translation: CASTDRGSGNTIYF.

The chain joins TRBV2 to TRBJ1-2; possible D gene TRBD1, 5 bases. Trimming pared 11 bases from V and 3 bases from J, leaving 13 bases between. Germline CDR1 and CDR2: SNHLY and FYNNEI. The CDR3 spans 12 residues. CDR3 nucleotides: TGTGCCCTAGGAGTGGGGGACTATGGCTACACCTTC. Its translation is CALGVGDYGYTF.

The chain carries TRBV19 and TRBJ1-1; no firm D call. The V gene lost 3 bases and the J gene lost 10 bases, with 12 bases spanning the gap. Germline-derived CDR1 and CDR2 are LNHDA and SQIVND (reference sequence). This CDR3 spans 12 amino acids. The CDR3 DNA follows: TGTGCCAGTAGTATCCGCGGGGATAGAGCTTTCTTT. Translating gives CASSIRGDRAFF.

The chain couples TRBV4-1 to TRBJ1-4, with D perhaps TRBD1 (5 bases). CDR3 length equals 16 residues. CDR1 and CDR2 (germline): MGHRA, YSYEKL. The V and J ends lost 1 base and 8 bases respectively, with 17 bases between them. The CDR3 sequence: CASSQGASGLVEKLFF. The CDR3 region has the DNA TGCGCCAGCAGCCAAGGGGCCTCAGGGCTCGTCGAAAAACTGTTTTTT.

This rearrangement joins TRBV5-4 to TRBJ1-3, with a possible D match to TRBD1 (6 bases). V dropped 0 bases and J dropped 4 bases, with 17 bases sitting between them. Germline assignment: CDR1 SGHNT and CDR2 YYREEE (reference sequence). The CDR3 runs 17 residues. DNA for the CDR3: TGTGCCAGCAGCTTGGGGGGGGGCCAGGGGACCGGAAACACCATATATTTT. Protein product: CASSLGGGQGTGNTIYF.

This clone was counted a few times. The chain links TRBV28 to TRBJ1-4; D uncertain. Germline V gene sequence: CDR1 MDHEN, CDR2 SYDVKM. Trimming removed 6 bases at V and 8 bases at J, with 16 bases between. This CDR3 region has 14 residues. The CDR3 spells CASSPLFRQEKLFF. Written as DNA, the CDR3 is TGTGCCAGCAGCCCCCTTTTTAGGCAGGAAAAACTGTTTTTT.

The chain employs TRBV10-2 and TRBJ2-7, with a possible D match to TRBD2 (6 bases). The V end lost 3 bases, the J end lost 1 base, and 7 bases lay between the germline ends. The CDR3 runs 13 residues. CDR1 WSHSY and CDR2 SAAADI come from the germline V gene. The CDR3 coding sequence is TGCGCCAGCAGTGACGGAGGGTCCTACGAGCAGTACGTC. Its translation: CASSDGGSYEQYV.

J is TRBJ2-5 and V is TRBV6-6; D not resolved. CDR1 and CDR2 (germline): MNHNY, SVGAGI (reference sequence). The V end was cut by 0 bases, the J end by 2 bases, with 7 bases between. The CDR3 is 14 amino acids. CDR3 nucleotides: TGTGCCAGCAGTTACTCGACCGGACAAGAGACCCAGTACTTC. This translates into CASSYSTGQETQYF.

In this sample, this clone turned up once. This chain connects TRBV12-3 or TRBV12-4 to TRBJ2-3; D tentatively fits TRBD1 or TRBD2 (5 bases each). The CDR3 runs to 13 residues. V shed 10 bases and J shed 2 bases, with 13 bases lying between them. CDR3: CATQGRDTDTQYF. Here the CDR3 DNA reads TGTGCCACCCAGGGCCGGGACACAGATACGCAGTATTTT.

This chain connects TRBV11-2 to TRBJ2-7; 7 nucleotides agree with TRBD1. This CDR3 is 15 amino acids long. Trimming at V came to 5 bases and at J to 1 base, leaving 8 bases not matched to a gene. Germline lookup yields CDR1 SGHAT and CDR2 FQNNGV. DNA of the CDR3: TGTGCCAGCAGCCGGGGACAGCTAGTGTCCTACGAGCAGTACGTC. Protein: CASSRGQLVSYEQYV.

The chain joins TRBV14 to TRBJ1-6; 8 nucleotides align to TRBD1. The germline V gene encodes CDR1 SGHDN and CDR2 FVKESK. The CDR3 extends over 15 amino acids. V was pared by 1 base and J by 9 bases, with 5 bases of the junction left unmatched. CDR3 nucleotides: TGTGCCAGCAGCCAAGGACAGGGGTGGGGTTCACCCCTCCACTTT. Translating gives CASSQGQGWGSPLHF. Using reference TRBV14 and TRBJ1-6 for the parts outside the CDR3, the full variable domain is EAGVTQFPSHSVIEKGQTVTLRCDPISGHDNLYWYRRVMGKEIKFLLHFVKESKQDESGMPNNRFLAERTGGTYSTLKVQPAELEDSGVYFCASSQGQGWGSPLHFGNGTRLTVT.

This clone was recorded a few times. The chain uses TRBV4-3 and TRBJ1-3; D is unclear. This CDR3 contains 17 residues. The germline V gene encodes CDR1 LGHNA and CDR2 YSLEER. V dropped 0 bases and J dropped 0 bases, with 12 bases sitting between them. The CDR3 reads CASSQDFARVSGNTIYF. As DNA, the CDR3 is TGCGCCAGCAGCCAAGATTTTGCACGGGTCTCTGGAAACACCATATATTTT.

The chain combines TRBV10-3 with TRBJ1-3, with D tentatively TRBD1 (5 bases). The CDR3 loop spans 12 amino acids. V lost 9 bases and J 0 bases, leaving 6 bases between the germline ends. CDR1 and CDR2 from the germline V gene are ENHRY and SYGVKD. The CDR3 loop is CAIGASGNTIYF. CDR3 in DNA: TGTGCCATTGGGGCCTCTGGAAACACCATATATTTT.

This clone appeared once. J is TRBJ2-3 and V is TRBV11-2; 9 bases fit TRBD2. The CDR3 spans 16 residues. CDR1 SGHAT and CDR2 FQNNGV come from the germline V gene. J lost 0 bases, V lost 2 bases, and 3 bases had no gene match. The CDR3 spells CASSLTSGRSTDTQYF. The CDR3 DNA reads TGTGCCAGCAGCTTAACTAGCGGGCGTAGCACAGATACGCAGTATTTT.

This chain uses TRBV6-5 with TRBJ2-7, with TRBD1 matching 7 bases. V lost 8 bases to trimming and J lost 9 bases; unmatched junction nucleotides: 13. CDR3 length: 13 residues. The germline V gene encodes CDR1 MNHEY and CDR2 SVGAGI. Here the CDR3 reads CASSGQAVGAQYV. In DNA, the CDR3 is TGTGCCAGCTCAGGACAGGCCGTGGGGGCGCAGTACGTC.

The genes are TRBV7-2 and TRBJ2-5; 10 bases match TRBD2. The CDR3 is 15 residues long. Trimming cost V 5 bases and J 4 bases; bases outside gene matches: 7. Germline V gives CDR1 SGHTA, CDR2 FQGNSA. CDR3 amino acids: CASSPALAGSETQYF. CDR3 nucleotide sequence: TGTGCCAGCAGCCCGGCACTAGCGGGGTCAGAGACCCAGTACTTC.

In its sample, this clone was seen a few times. CDR3 residues: CASSEGQGLSPLHF. The CDR3 DNA sequence: TGTGCCAGCAGTGAGGGACAAGGTCTTTCACCCCTCCACTTT. The rearrangement uses TRBV2 and TRBJ1-6, with D perhaps matching TRBD1 (6 bases). Trimming stripped 3 bases from V and 9 bases from J, with 12 bases between. Germline V CDR1 and CDR2: SNHLY, FYNNEI. The CDR3 is 14 amino acids.

CDR3 sequence reads: CASSPGDSYNEQFF. CDR3 DNA sequence: TGTGCCAGCAGTCCAGGGGATTCCTACAATGAGCAGTTCTTC. The chain is built from TRBV28 and TRBJ2-1; D might be TRBD1 (6 bases). V was shortened by 5 bases and J by 1 base, with 9 bases between the two germline ends. CDR3 length: 14 residues. Germline CDR1 is MDHEN and CDR2 is SYDVKM.

J is TRBJ2-3 and V is TRBV4-3; D is uncertain. The length of the CDR3 is 13 residues. The V end lost 0 bases, the J end lost 5 bases, and 6 bases lay between the germline ends. Germline lookup yields CDR1 LGHNA and CDR2 YSLEER. The CDR3 DNA follows: TGCGCCAGCAGCCAAGATCACAGAGATACGCAGTATTTT. Protein sequence: CASSQDHRDTQYF.

The chain joins TRBV6-1 to TRBJ2-1; possibly TRBD2 for D (6 bases). Trimming removed 7 bases at V and 4 bases at J, with 17 bases between. The CDR3 length is 15 residues. The V gene's germline CDR1 is MNHNS and CDR2 SASEGT. As DNA, the CDR3 is TGTGCCAGCACCAAGGACGGGGGTTTGTACAATGAGCAGTTCTTC. Translation gives CASTKDGGLYNEQFF.

This clone is a singleton in its sample. This chain joins TRBV2 and TRBJ2-3, with unresolved D. Per the germline V gene, CDR1 is SNHLY and CDR2 is FYNNEI. The CDR3 is 12 amino acids. Trimming stripped 3 bases from V and 9 bases from J, with 10 bases between. Here the CDR3 DNA reads TGTGCCAGCAGTGAGGGCAGCCCGACGCAGTATTTT. Amino acids: CASSEGSPTQYF. Full variable domain (missing parts from reference TRBV2 and TRBJ2-3): EPEVTQTPSHQVTQMGQEVILRCVPISNHLYFYWYRQILGQKVEFLVSFYNNEISEKSEIFDDQFSVERPDGSNFTLKIRSTKLEDSAMYFCASSEGSPTQYFGPGTRLTVL.

The chain employs TRBV15 and TRBJ1-4; D ambiguous. The germline V and J ends were trimmed by 5 bases and 3 bases, with 13 bases remaining between them. The germline V gene has CDR1 LNHNV and CDR2 YYDKDF (reference sequence). This CDR3 spans 15 amino acids. The CDR3 DNA is TGTGCCACCAGCCGTAGACTGTCATCTAATGAAAAACTGTTTTTT. It translates to CATSRRLSSNEKLFF.

A single count supports this clone. This rearrangement joins TRBV10-2 to TRBJ2-7; D uncertain. Trimming shortened V by 5 bases and J by 0 bases, and 17 bases separated the two germline ends. The germline CDR1 and CDR2 sequences are WSHSY and SAAADI. The CDR3 loop spans 16 amino acids. CDR3 sequence (DNA): TGCGCCAGCAGTCGACCCCGGACGGGTAGCTCCTACGAGCAGTACGTC. Residues: CASSRPRTGSSYEQYV.

The chain combines TRBV29-1 with TRBJ1-1; D remains unclear. V was trimmed by 4 bases and J by 4 bases, leaving 4 bases between them. The CDR3 runs 10 residues. Germline V gives CDR1 SQVTM, CDR2 ANQGSEA. Here the CDR3 DNA reads TGCAGCGTTGTTAGCACTGAAGCTTTCTTT. It specifies CSVVSTEAFF.

The genes are TRBV6-5 and TRBJ1-1; maybe TRBD1 (6 bases). V was clipped by 3 bases and J by 4 bases, with 12 bases between them. The CDR3 is made up of 14 amino acids. The V gene's germline CDR1 is MNHEY and CDR2 SVGAGI. CDR3 DNA sequence: TGTGCCAGCAGTTATCCCGGGGGCCCCACTGAAGCTTTCTTT. It encodes CASSYPGGPTEAFF.

The rearrangement uses TRBV28 and TRBJ1-1, with TRBD1 as a possible D gene (6 bases). This CDR3 spans 13 amino acids. Germline V gene lookup returns CDR1 MDHEN and CDR2 SYDVKM. Trimming removed 5 bases at V and 11 bases at J, with 18 bases between. CDR3 sequence: CASSVWGAELAFF. The DNA of the CDR3 is TGTGCCAGCAGTGTGTGGGGGGCTGAGCTGGCTTTCTTT. The complete variable domain, with remaining parts taken from reference TRBV28 and TRBJ1-1, reads DVKVTQSSRYLVKRTGEKVFLECVQDMDHENMFWYRQDPGLGLRLIYFSYDVKMKEKGDIPEGYSVSREKKERFSLILESASTNQTSMYLCASSVWGAELAFFGQGTRLTVV.

V usage is TRBV4-1 and J usage is TRBJ2-3; D gene uncertain. The CDR3 is 15 residues long. The V end lost 5 bases, the J end lost 6 bases, and 18 bases lay between the germline ends. CDR1 and CDR2 from the germline V gene are MGHRA and YSYEKL. CDR3 coding DNA: TGCGCCAGCAGCTATCTGACACGGCCAGGTGATACGCAGTATTTT. Encoded protein: CASSYLTRPGDTQYF.

The chain has TRBV11-2 and TRBJ2-2, with no clear D. The V end lost 1 base, the J end lost 3 bases, and 9 bases lay between the germline ends. Germline CDR1 is SGHAT and CDR2 is FQNNGV. CDR3 length equals 15 residues. The chain's CDR3 is CASSLVRADTGELFF. The CDR3 nucleotides are TGTGCCAGCAGCTTAGTTCGAGCCGACACCGGGGAGCTGTTTTTT.

The chain uses TRBV30 and TRBJ1-4; D is ambiguous. The CDR3 extends over 16 amino acids. The germline V gene has CDR1 GTSNPN and CDR2 SVGIG (reference sequence). V was pared by 0 bases and J by 5 bases, with 16 bases between. In DNA form, the CDR3 reads TGTGCCTGGAGTGTACAACGGCTGGGCGCCAATGAAAAACTGTTTTTT. Translation gives CAWSVQRLGANEKLFF.

In its sample, this clone was seen a few times. The chain combines TRBV11-2 with TRBJ2-7, with D unresolved. The CDR3 covers 12 residues. From germline, CDR1 is SGHAT and CDR2 FQNNGV. The V gene lost 5 bases and the J gene lost 6 bases, with 11 bases spanning the gap. The CDR3 DNA reads as TGTGCCAGCAGCCAAGCTGGGGTCGAGCAGTACGTC. Protein product: CASSQAGVEQYV.

The chain couples TRBV5-1 to TRBJ2-3; 10 nucleotides align to TRBD2. The CDR3 has 17 amino acids. V dropped 4 bases and J dropped 2; count of bases not matched to a gene: 10. Germline V gene data show CDR1 as SGHRS and CDR2 as YFSETQ. The CDR3 coding sequence is TGCGCCAGCAGCGCCGGTACTAGCGGGATGAACACAGATACGCAGTATTTT. It specifies CASSAGTSGMNTDTQYF.